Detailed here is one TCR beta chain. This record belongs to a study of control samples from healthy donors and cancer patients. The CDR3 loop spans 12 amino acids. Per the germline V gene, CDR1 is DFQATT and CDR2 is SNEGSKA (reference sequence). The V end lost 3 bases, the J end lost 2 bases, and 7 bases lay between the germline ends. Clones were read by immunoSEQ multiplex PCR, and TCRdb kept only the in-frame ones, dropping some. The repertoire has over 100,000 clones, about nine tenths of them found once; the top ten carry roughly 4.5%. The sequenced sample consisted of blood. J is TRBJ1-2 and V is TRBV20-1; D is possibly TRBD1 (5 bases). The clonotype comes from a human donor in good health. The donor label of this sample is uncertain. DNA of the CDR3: TGCAGTGCTAGTGGGGGAAACTATGGCTACACCTTC. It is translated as CSASGGNYGYTF.